Listed below are T cell receptor beta chains from one sample, sequenced in a study of metastatic and nonmetastatic thyroid tumors. TCRdb re-called the PCR reads through MiXCR. Among about 7,000 clones, roughly a third were seen once, and the ten largest hold about 14%. Input material: adjacent normal tissue. Every receptor here comes from a female donor with papillary thyroid cancer or a benign thyroid nodule (not recorded which). Some clones in this sample may be carry-over from other donors' samples. The CDR3 runs from the conserved cysteine through the conserved F or W. The D gene is left open where the match is weak. Size is stated for part of the rows, as once, few or many counts, or as a class when the clone is expanded.

v_gene,len,j_gene,abundance,d_gene,CDR3aa,CDR3nt
TRBV12-3/TRBV12-4,15,TRBJ2-2,.,TRBD2,CASSWGGGAVGELFF,TGTGCCAGCAGTTGGGGCGGGGGGGCGGTGGGGGAGCTGTTTTTT
TRBV6-1,15,TRBJ2-3,.,TRBD1,CASSQGQGEADTQYF,TGTGCCAGCAGTCAAGGACAGGGGGAGGCAGATACGCAGTATTTT
TRBV2,15,TRBJ2-5,medium-sized,.,CASSAPFGGGETQYF,TGTGCCAGCAGTGCACCGTTCGGAGGGGGTGAGACCCAGTACTTC
TRBV6-2/TRBV6-3,17,TRBJ2-2,large,TRBD2,CASSYLAGGPHTGELFF,TGTGCCAGCAGCTACTTAGCGGGGGGGCCACACACCGGGGAGCTGTTTTTT
TRBV6-6,14,TRBJ2-3,.,.,CASSYGPDLDTQYF,TGTGCCAGCAGTTACGGGCCCGACTTGGATACGCAGTATTTT
TRBV5-1,16,TRBJ2-1,medium-sized,TRBD1,CASSLETGAQNNEQFF,TGCGCCAGCAGCTTGGAAACAGGGGCGCAGAACAATGAGCAGTTCTTC
TRBV2,13,TRBJ1-2,few,.,CASSVRGGDGYTF,TGTGCCAGCAGTGTGCGGGGGGGAGATGGCTACACCTTC
TRBV11-2,17,TRBJ2-1,.,.,CASSFLTSRISVDEQFF,TGTGCCAGCAGCTTCCTAACTAGTCGCATATCTGTGGATGAGCAGTTCTTC
TRBV11-1,15,TRBJ2-3,.,TRBD2,CASSSTSGGTGAQYF,TGTGCCAGCAGCTCGACTAGCGGTGGAACGGGGGCGCAGTATTTT
TRBV24-1,15,TRBJ2-1,few,.,CATSDLSGYRNEQFF,TGTGCCACCAGTGATTTGAGCGGATATAGGAATGAGCAGTTCTTC
TRBV27,14,TRBJ1-5,large,.,CASSLNGNNQPQHF,TGTGCCAGCAGTTTAAACGGGAACAATCAGCCCCAGCATTTT
TRBV6-1,16,TRBJ2-7,.,.,CASSDPKGWAAYEQYF,TGTGCCAGCAGTGACCCCAAGGGGTGGGCCGCCTACGAGCAGTACTTC
TRBV4-3,13,TRBJ1-3,many,.,CASATGVGNTIYF,TGCGCCAGCGCCACCGGGGTGGGGAACACCATATATTTT
TRBV2,16,TRBJ2-2,.,TRBD2,CASRGGLVGGTGELFF,TGTGCCAGCAGAGGTGGACTAGTGGGGGGGACCGGGGAGCTGTTTTTT
TRBV19,13,TRBJ1-1,few,TRBD1,CASSPPGQPSAFF,TGTGCCAGTAGTCCGCCGGGACAGCCTTCCGCTTTCTTT
TRBV3-1,14,TRBJ2-1,few,.,CASSLSSGYNEQFF,TGTGCCAGCAGCCTCTCATCGGGGTACAATGAGCAGTTCTTC
TRBV12-3/TRBV12-4,16,TRBJ2-7,.,.,CASSLSGAGLSYEQYF,TGTGCCAGCAGTTTATCTGGGGCGGGATTATCCTACGAGCAGTACTTC
TRBV5-1,12,TRBJ1-1,few,.,CASSLDNTEAFF,TGCGCCAGCAGCTTAGACAACACTGAAGCTTTCTTT
TRBV4-2,14,TRBJ2-2,once,.,CASSRPNGAGELFF,TGTGCCAGCAGCCGCCCCAACGGGGCCGGGGAGCTGTTTTTT
TRBV6-1,13,TRBJ1-6,large,TRBD1,CASRRDSNSPLHF,TGTGCCAGCAGAAGGGACAGTAATTCACCCCTCCACTTT
TRBV27,15,TRBJ2-1,.,.,CASSLSVNSYNEQFF,TGTGCCAGCAGTTTATCGGTAAACTCCTACAATGAGCAGTTCTTC
TRBV6-5,12,TRBJ1-2,.,.,CASSYRFGGYTF,TGTGCCAGCAGTTACCGCTTTGGCGGCTACACCTTC
TRBV6-1,17,TRBJ2-3,few,.,CASSERLAGLGTDTQYF,TGTGCCAGCAGTGAAAGGTTGGCAGGGTTGGGTACAGATACGCAGTATTTT
TRBV5-1,15,TRBJ2-7,medium-sized,.,CASSLGSGTPYEQYF,TGCGCCAGCAGCCTAGGGTCCGGGACACCCTACGAGCAGTACTTC
TRBV10-3,14,TRBJ2-5,few,.,CAISDGGQQETQYF,TGTGCCATCAGTGATGGGGGGCAGCAAGAGACCCAGTACTTC
TRBV11-3,13,TRBJ1-1,.,.,CASSFRVGTEAFF,TGTGCCAGCAGCTTCAGGGTTGGCACTGAAGCTTTCTTT
TRBV12-3/TRBV12-4,15,TRBJ2-2,.,.,CARSIDRGGTGELFF,TGTGCCAGAAGTATCGACAGGGGAGGGACCGGTGAGCTGTTTTTT
TRBV19,15,TRBJ1-1,medium-sized,.,CASSFAGSIGTEAFF,TGTGCCAGTAGTTTCGCAGGGTCAATCGGGACTGAAGCTTTCTTT
TRBV20-1,16,TRBJ2-3,medium-sized,TRBD2,CSARDLVAGPTDTQYF,TGCAGTGCTAGAGATCTAGTAGCGGGGCCCACAGATACGCAGTATTTT
TRBV2,21,TRBJ2-2,.,.,CASSEAPFWLIDPMNTGELFF,TGTGCCAGCAGTGAAGCGCCGTTTTGGCTAATTGACCCGATGAACACCGGGGAGCTGTTTTTT
TRBV10-2,13,TRBJ2-1,.,TRBD2,CASSGTSGSEQFF,TGCGCCAGCAGCGGGACTAGCGGGAGTGAGCAGTTCTTC
TRBV11-3,15,TRBJ1-1,.,.,CASTTPLFGQTEAFF,TGTGCCAGCACAACCCCTCTGTTCGGGCAAACTGAAGCTTTCTTT
TRBV5-1,11,TRBJ2-1,once,.,CASSLGGPQFF,TGCGCCAGCAGCTTGGGGGGGCCACAGTTCTTC
TRBV28,14,TRBJ2-7,few,TRBD1,CATKGVDRIQEQYF,TGTGCAACCAAGGGGGTGGACAGGATCCAAGAGCAGTACTTC
TRBV11-2,14,TRBJ1-3,.,TRBD1,CASSLGTGGNTIYF,TGTGCCAGCAGCTTAGGGACAGGTGGAAACACCATATATTTT
TRBV12-3/TRBV12-4,14,TRBJ2-2,large,.,CASSPRQITGELFF,TGTGCCAGCAGCCCTAGACAGATCACCGGGGAGCTGTTTTTT
TRBV6-1,13,TRBJ1-5,.,TRBD1,CASKDRTNQPRHF,TGTGCCAGCAAGGACAGGACTAATCAGCCCCGGCATTTT
TRBV6-2/TRBV6-3,14,TRBJ2-6,.,.,CASSYSSGANVLTF,TGTGCCAGCAGTTACAGCTCTGGGGCCAACGTCCTGACTTTC
TRBV5-8,15,TRBJ2-7,many,TRBD2,CASSFVLAGSYEQYF,TGTGCCAGCAGCTTCGTCCTAGCGGGGTCCTACGAGCAGTACTTC
TRBV28,13,TRBJ1-5,few,.,CASSFGGLEPQHF,TGTGCCAGCAGTTTTGGGGGGTTGGAGCCCCAGCATTTT
TRBV5-1,14,TRBJ2-7,.,TRBD2,CASSAGLAGGEQYF,TGCGCCAGCAGCGCGGGACTAGCGGGAGGCGAGCAGTACTTC
TRBV27,11,TRBJ2-1,few,.,CASSGSDEQFF,TGTGCCAGCAGTGGTTCGGATGAGCAGTTCTTC
TRBV20-1,17,TRBJ1-6,.,TRBD1,CSARDPKTGTTNSPLHF,TGCAGTGCTAGAGATCCGAAGACAGGGACAACTAATTCACCCCTCCACTTT
TRBV19,13,TRBJ2-7,few,.,CASSSSPGYEQYF,TGTGCCAGTAGCTCCTCCCCCGGCTACGAGCAGTACTTC
TRBV7-6,12,TRBJ2-7,large,.,CASSYQRGEQYF,TGTGCCAGCAGTTACCAGAGGGGCGAGCAGTACTTC
TRBV7-3,14,TRBJ1-1,.,TRBD1,CASSQGGAGTEAFF,TGTGCCAGCAGCCAGGGGGGGGCCGGGACTGAAGCTTTCTTT
TRBV12-3/TRBV12-4,15,TRBJ1-6,few,.,CASSLSQGLNSPLHF,TGTGCCAGCAGTTTAAGCCAGGGCCTTAATTCACCCCTCCACTTT
TRBV6-2/TRBV6-3,13,TRBJ1-2,few,.,CASSYGFNYGYTF,TGTGCCAGCAGTTATGGATTCAACTATGGCTACACCTTC